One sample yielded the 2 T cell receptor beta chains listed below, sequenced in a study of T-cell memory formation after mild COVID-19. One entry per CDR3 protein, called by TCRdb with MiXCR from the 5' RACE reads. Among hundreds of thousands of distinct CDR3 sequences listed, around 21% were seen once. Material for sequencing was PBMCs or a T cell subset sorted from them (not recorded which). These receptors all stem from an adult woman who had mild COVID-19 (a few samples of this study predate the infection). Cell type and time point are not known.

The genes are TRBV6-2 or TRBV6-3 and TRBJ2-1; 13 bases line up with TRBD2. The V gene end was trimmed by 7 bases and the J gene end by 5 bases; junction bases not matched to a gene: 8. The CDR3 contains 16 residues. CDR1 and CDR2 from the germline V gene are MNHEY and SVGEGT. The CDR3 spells CASTDTTSGRDNEQFF. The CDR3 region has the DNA TGTGCCAGCACCGACACAACTAGCGGGAGGGACAATGAGCAGTTCTTC.

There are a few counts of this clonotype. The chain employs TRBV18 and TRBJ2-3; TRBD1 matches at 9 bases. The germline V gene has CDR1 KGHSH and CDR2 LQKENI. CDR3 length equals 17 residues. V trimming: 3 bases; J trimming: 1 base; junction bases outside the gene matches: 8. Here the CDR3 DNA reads TGTGCCAGCTCACCTAAGCCGACAGGGGGTGGCACAGATACGCAGTATTTT. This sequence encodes CASSPKPTGGGTDTQYF.